The 19 T cell receptor beta chains reported below all come from one sample, sequenced in a study of shared clonotypes between healthy human individuals. Sequencing was performed with immunoSEQ multiplex PCR; in TCRdb, only in-frame clones are kept and a portion is missing. The repertoire consists of about 2.3 million clones, with roughly 93% occurring once and the leading ten covering about 0.39%. The sequencing sample was made of naive CD4+ T cells from PBMCs. Regarding subset: CD45RA+ positively selected. The source is a man between 18 and 29 years old in good health. Some clones in this sample may be carry-over from other donors' samples.

V usage is TRBV9 and J usage is TRBJ1-1; the D gene is possibly TRBD1 (6 bases). Trimming shortened V by 3 bases and J by 7 bases, and 10 bases separated the two germline ends. Germline CDR1 reads SGDLS; CDR2 reads YYNGEE. CDR3 length equals 12 residues. Written as DNA, the CDR3 is TGTGCCAGCAGCGGTTACAGGGATGAAGCTTTCTTT. Protein: CASSGYRDEAFF.

This chain links TRBV2 with TRBJ2-5, with TRBD2 identical over 7 bases. In germline, CDR1 is SNHLY, CDR2 FYNNEI. The CDR3 spans 15 residues. The V gene end was trimmed by 3 bases and the J gene end by 4 bases; junction bases not matched to a gene: 8. The CDR3 region is CASSEANPGGETQYF. In DNA, the CDR3 is TGTGCCAGCAGTGAGGCCAACCCGGGAGGAGAGACCCAGTACTTC.

With regard to this clone: The same CDR3 also results from other DNA sequences found in this sample. The chain links TRBV4-3 to TRBJ2-5; D possibly matches TRBD1 or TRBD2 (5 bases each). Trimming pared 1 base from V and 4 bases from J, leaving 13 bases between. Germline CDR1 LGHNA, CDR2 YSLEER. CDR3 length: 15 amino acids. CDR3 in amino acids: CASSQAGTRRETQYF. Written as DNA, the CDR3 is TGCGCCAGCAGCCAAGCCGGGACGAGAAGAGAGACCCAGTACTTC.

This clone has only one observation. As DNA, the CDR3 is TGTGCCAGCAGTTTAGGGGGGTTGTGGAACATTCAGTACTTC. Its translation: CASSLGGLWNIQYF. The chain carries TRBV28 and TRBJ2-4; D possibly corresponds to TRBD2 (6 bases). V lost 2 bases and J 7 bases, leaving 12 bases between the germline ends. The V gene's germline CDR1 is MDHEN and CDR2 SYDVKM. CDR3 length: 14 residues.

The rearrangement uses TRBV4-2 and TRBJ1-2, with a tentative D call TRBD1 (6 bases). CDR3 size: 18 residues. Trimming removed 0 bases at V and 3 bases at J, with 20 bases between. Looked up from germline, CDR1 is LGHNA and CDR2 is YNFKEQ. CDR3 DNA sequence: TGTGCCAGCAGCCAAGAAGTGTCAGGGGAACGGCTCTACTATGGCTACACCTTC. Protein sequence: CASSQEVSGERLYYGYTF.

The J gene is TRBJ2-3, the V gene TRBV7-6; TRBD2 matches at 16 bases. Germline V gives CDR1 SGHVS, CDR2 FNYEAQ. This CDR3 comprises 16 residues. The junction had 3 bases not matched to a gene; V was cut back by 5 bases and J by 4 bases. CDR3 sequence: CASSRGLAGGSDTQYF. In DNA, the CDR3 is TGTGCCAGCAGCAGGGGACTAGCGGGAGGGTCAGATACGCAGTATTTT.

The chain has TRBV29-1 and TRBJ2-7; no clear D. CDR3 length equals 12 residues. Germline-derived CDR1 and CDR2 are SQVTM and ANQGSEA. V gave up 6 bases and J gave up 0 bases, with 9 bases separating them. For the CDR3, the DNA is TGCAGCGTGGTGGATATCTCCTACGAGCAGTACTTC. It encodes CSVVDISYEQYF.

The CDR3 region has the DNA TGTGCCAGCAGCTTTGGTCGCGCGCGGGAGGCCCCGCTAGAGACCCAGTACTTC. This translates into CASSFGRAREAPLETQYF. The rearrangement uses TRBV12-1 and TRBJ2-5; the table's D call, TRBD2, has no DNA check behind it. TRBV12-1 is annotated as a pseudogene. The CDR3 covers 18 residues.

This clone was recorded once. Other DNA sequences from this sample encode an identical CDR3 as well. This rearrangement joins TRBV18 to TRBJ1-1, with D uncertain. CDR1 is KGHSH, CDR2 LQKENI, per germline. This CDR3 comprises 13 residues. V was cut by 1 base and J by 3 bases, with 6 bases left in between. The CDR3, as DNA: TGTGCCAGCTCACCACGGGGAGACACTGAAGCTTTCTTT. Its protein product is CASSPRGDTEAFF. Filled out from reference TRBV18 and TRBJ1-1, the complete variable domain reads NAGVMQNPRHLVRRRGQEARLRCSPMKGHSHVYWYRQLPEEGLKFMVYLQKENIIDESGMPKERFSAEFPKEGPSILRIQQVVRGDSAAYFCASSPRGDTEAFFGQGTRLTVV.

The genes are TRBV5-1 and TRBJ2-2; 8 nucleotides align to TRBD2. Germline CDR1 is SGHRS and CDR2 is YFSETQ. The CDR3 length is 18 residues. The V segment lost 1 base and the J segment 3 bases; nucleotides outside the gene matches: 11. The CDR3 DNA reads TGCGCCAGCAGCTTGAGCCCGAGCGGGAGAACGGACACCGGGGAGCTGTTTTTT. Protein sequence: CASSLSPSGRTDTGELFF.

The chain joins TRBV19 to TRBJ1-1, with a weak D call TRBD1 (6 bases). V lost 8 bases, J lost 4 bases, and 17 bases lay in between. The CDR3 is 14 residues long. The germline V gene has CDR1 LNHDA and CDR2 SQIVND (reference sequence). The CDR3 DNA follows: TGTGCCAGTCGTCGGGGGCGCCTGGTCACTGAAGCTTTCTTT. Translating it yields CASRRGRLVTEAFF.

This clone was seen once. J is TRBJ2-1 and V is TRBV4-2; D is possibly TRBD1 (5 bases). CDR3 length: 15 residues. V dropped 1 base and J dropped 0 bases, with 7 bases sitting between them. The germline CDR1 and CDR2 sequences are LGHNA and YNFKEQ. Here the CDR3 reads CASSQAGYSYNEQFF. In DNA form, the CDR3 reads TGTGCCAGCAGCCAAGCAGGGTACTCCTACAATGAGCAGTTCTTC.

J is TRBJ2-5 and V is TRBV19; D is unresolved. CDR3 length equals 16 residues. Trimming shortened V by 1 base and J by 4 bases, and 16 bases separated the two germline ends. CDR1 LNHDA and CDR2 SQIVND come from the germline V gene (reference sequence). The CDR3 coding sequence is TGTGCCAGTAGTATAGGGTCAGTCCCCCCGGGAGAGACCCAGTACTTC. Translated: CASSIGSVPPGETQYF.

This sequence joins TRBV5-1 and TRBJ2-7, with D possibly matching TRBD2 (5 bases). This CDR3 region has 16 residues. V lost 2 bases and J 3 bases, leaving 18 bases between the germline ends. Per germline, CDR1 SGHRS and CDR2 YFSETQ. In DNA, the CDR3 is TGCGCCAGCAGCTTCCCCCCACGGGATGAGGTCTACGAGCAGTACTTC. This encodes CASSFPPRDEVYEQYF.

This clone was seen only a few times. The chain joins TRBV2 to TRBJ1-5, with 10 bases matching TRBD1. Germline values: CDR1 SNHLY, CDR2 FYNNEI. CDR3 length: 14 residues. V was clipped by 7 bases and J by 2 bases; unmatched bases: 2. The CDR3 spells CASNGQGGNQPQHF. CDR3 DNA sequence: TGTGCCAGCAACGGACAGGGGGGCAATCAGCCCCAGCATTTT.

The chain couples TRBV28 to TRBJ1-2; TRBD1 aligns across 10 bases. After removal of 6 bases from V and 8 bases from J, the junction contained 12 bases not matched to a gene. The CDR3 covers 15 residues. Germline-derived CDR1 and CDR2 are MDHEN and SYDVKM. For the CDR3, the DNA is TGTGCCAGCAGGGCTACCGGGACAGGGGCCCGGGGCTACACCTTC. Its protein is CASRATGTGARGYTF.

This clone has just one count. The chain joins TRBV11-1 to TRBJ2-5; D possibly corresponds to TRBD1 (6 bases). V gave up 0 bases and J gave up 4 bases, with 12 bases separating them. Germline V lookup: CDR1 SGHAT, CDR2 FQDESV (reference sequence). The CDR3 is made up of 15 amino acids. CDR3 bases: TGTGCCAGCAGCTTAGCGAAACAGGGTGTAGAGACCCAGTACTTC. Its translation: CASSLAKQGVETQYF. The full variable domain, with the rest looked up from reference TRBV11-1 and TRBJ2-5, is EAEVAQSPRYKITEKSQAVAFWCDPISGHATLYWYRQILGQGPELLVQFQDESVVDDSQLPKDRFSAERLKGVDSTLKIQPAELGDSAMYLCASSLAKQGVETQYFGPGTRLLVL.

In its sample, this clone was seen a few times. V gene TRBV2 combines with J gene TRBJ1-2; the D is unclear. Trimming stripped 4 bases from V and 8 bases from J, with 17 bases between. This CDR3 is built from 14 residues. Germline assignment: CDR1 SNHLY and CDR2 FYNNEI. The CDR3 protein is CASSGAADLWGYTF. CDR3 in DNA: TGTGCCAGCAGTGGAGCCGCGGACCTCTGGGGCTACACCTTC.

This sequence joins TRBV2 and TRBJ1-5, with no clear D. The length of the CDR3 is 14 residues. Deletions cut 1 base from V and 5 bases from J, with 9 bases between. Germline V lookup: CDR1 SNHLY, CDR2 FYNNEI. The CDR3 sequence is CASSEVTVYQPQHF. The DNA of the CDR3 is TGTGCCAGCAGTGAAGTTACAGTCTATCAGCCCCAGCATTTT.